Included here is one TCR beta chain sequence, with context. The sample holds many counts of this clone. Its recognized antigen is unknown. Qualities for individual bases were not recorded, and no much larger clone is one base off. The data belong to a study of cytomegalovirus exposure and HLA in healthy donors (dated by TCRdb to 2015 to 2018). Regarding the study in general: An earlier analysis of some 600 of the donors reported about 260 Gb of sequence data and around 120 million unique TCR beta sequences obtained from approximately 180 million T cells. Rather than using new phenotypic data, the later analysis identified candidate immune exposures from TCR beta sequences and from how often those sequences occurred across donors. Roughly 300 gigabases of sequencing data and tens of millions of unique TCR sequences made up an early release that covered around 640 HLA-typed donors. A later analysis re-analyzed previously published TCR beta repertoires from several hundred donors and added high-resolution HLA genotyping to study TCR occurrence patterns. The study was designed to test whether signatures of past pathogen exposure could be identified by cataloging public T cell receptors. Every discovery cohort repertoire had been produced on one sequencing platform. Besides the first cohort of more than 650 subjects, a separate validation cohort made up of some 110 different subjects was used. A later genetic analysis took genome-wide SNP genotypes for about 55% of the 666 donors and used that subset as a discovery cohort. Among 300 to 500 genotyped donors of the cohort, an average of approximately 200,000 unique TCR beta nucleotide sequences was sequenced per donor, of which about 19% were non-productive. The genetic ancestry cluster associated with self-reported Caucasian donors included about 84% of the 300 to 450 genotyped donors. HLA typing included class I and class II loci at four-digit resolution. To predict cytomegalovirus infection status, the study brought together high-throughput TCR immunosequencing, statistical association of individual TCRs with disease status, and machine learning. Several DR-DQ haplotypes were treated as single units for association and clustering because of strong linkage in the cohort. Typing coverage varied by locus: roughly 620-640 donors for A, B, C, DRB1 and DQB1; roughly 500 for DQA1; 600 to 610 for DPA1; 400 to 480 for DPB1. The study used immunosequencing to profile the T cell repertoires of approximately 690 subjects and linked those repertoires to cytomegalovirus serostatus. An earlier analysis of roughly 580 of the donors used high-throughput TCR beta sequencing to judge whether each TCR beta V gene segment behaved as functional or pseudogenic. Donor age, sex, ethnicity and CMV serostatus were collected together with the repertoire data.

The paper's findings and limits, for the study overall: It was suggested by the authors that the approach could potentially be generalized to other disease states and immunological phenotypes. Roughly uniform sequencing depth across donors was assumed in presence/absence analyses, although this assumption may not hold. According to a later analysis, most CMV-associated TCR beta chains appeared to be HLA-restricted, and the HLA associations seemed to be driven largely by CMV exposure. The study listed 150 to 200 TCR beta chains as associated with cytomegalovirus. A later genetic analysis reported fewer N-insertions in productive TCRs among donors in an Asian-associated ancestry cluster than the approximately 670-donor mean. When HLA alleles, especially DR and DQ, strongly co-occurred, attributing TCR associations to individual alleles was difficult. Because some donors lacked HLA typing at each locus, the association tests relied only on the typed subset. In a later analysis, HLA-associated TCR beta chains showed more clonal expansion and lower generation probabilities than non-associated chains that were equally common. Correlated functional status among segregating V segments might be attributable to linkage disequilibrium, but an unknown experimental factor could not be ruled out. In a later genetic analysis, a missense DCLRE1C variant was associated with V-gene and J-gene trimming of TCR beta chains, and the association was replicated in an independent cohort. Most TCR sequences were seen in very few donors, while some public TCRs were found in many individuals. The sequencing pipeline was judged likely to have produced a cluster of highly shared sequence variants as a technical artifact. The cohort was sequenced for TCR beta chains only, and without alpha or paired-chain data the features that could be detected were limited. In both the original and validation cohorts, the classifier was reported to diagnose cytomegalovirus status with high specificity and sensitivity. A further reported finding was that TCR beta sequences accurately predicted the HLA-A and HLA-B alleles for most subjects in the first cohort. In vitro tests confirmed that a few of the cytomegalovirus-associated TCR beta chains recognize cytomegalovirus antigens. CMV serostatus was the only immune exposure information available for the cohort. In a later analysis, around 17,000 TCR beta sequences were associated with specific HLA alleles at a false discovery rate of 0.05. A later analysis reported that several top co-occurrence clusters appeared linked to parvovirus B19, influenza, CMV and Epstein-Barr virus. The 87-base-pair reads could not distinguish some IMGT-functional V segments, including TRBV6-2 and TRBV6-3, so those segments were excluded. An earlier analysis of around 540 of the donors showed that most TCR beta V segments appeared in productive rearrangements either about 87% or about 30% of the time, which broadly matched IMGT annotations. According to a later analysis, TCR association rates differed among HLA loci, with DRB1 alleles showing the most associated TCRs and HLA-C alleles showing the fewest. The earlier analysis of 450 to 700 of the donors excluded some 15 rarely observed V segments, including chromosome 9 orphons, because counts were too low.

The library was obtained by the immunoSEQ multiplex PCR assay. For the multiplex PCR, a mixture combining 60 forward primers for TCR Vbeta segments and 13 reverse primers for TCR Jbeta segments was used. The CDR3 region of rearranged TCR beta genes was amplified from genomic DNA with a multiplex PCR assay. Amplified TCR beta libraries were sequenced as 87-base-pair reads on the Illumina HiSeq System. Concerning the study's data processing: A later analysis counted 65 million to 90 million unique TCR beta chains across the 550 to 700 repertoires, and some 12 million of these chains were shared by at least two donors. Raw reads were error-corrected and collapsed into unique sequences by a nearest-neighbor algorithm in which closely related sequences were merged to remove PCR and sequencing errors. V, D and J gene segments were assigned by aligning CDR3 sequences to IMGT reference sequences. For a sequence to be retained, a match of at least six nucleotides was required to both a V gene segment and a J gene segment. Rearrangements were called productive when the CDR3 lacked stop codons and stayed in frame with V and J; all others were non-productive. Following IMGT convention, CDR3 was defined as the stretch from the second conserved V-encoded cysteine to the conserved J-encoded phenylalanine. In an earlier analysis of approximately 500 of the donors, sequences lacking an unambiguous match to a single V gene segment were excluded. An earlier analysis of about 590 of the donors classified V segments as functional when productive rearrangements were above 56.7% and as segregating when the standard deviation between donors was above 5%. A statistical classification framework was built to diagnose cytomegalovirus status from the catalog of TCR beta chain sequences. In a later analysis, V and J genes were assigned by comparing TCR nucleotide sequences against IMGT/GENE-DB human TR gene sequences. A later analysis assigned CDR3 sequences and most-parsimonious VDJ recombination scenarios with the TCRdist pipeline. In a later analysis, each TCR beta chain was defined by its CDR3 amino acid sequence together with its V-gene family, and reads lacking a unique V-gene family were excluded. In a later analysis, approximately 640 highly shared, low-generation-probability nucleotide sequences were removed to address suspected cross-contamination and a sequencing artifact. A later analysis calculated a clonal expansion index for each public chain from normalized within-repertoire ranks of inferred template counts. In a later analysis, generation probabilities were computed using a VDJ recombination model fitted to out-of-frame rearrangements, and the results were checked against IGoR. A later analysis scored TCR-TCR, TCR-HLA and TCR-CMV co-occurrence with hypergeometric tests, applying a repertoire-size bias correction to TCR pairs. In a later analysis, false discovery rates were estimated by permuting HLA or CMV assignments 20 times. A later analysis grouped co-occurring TCRs with DBSCAN, adding TCRdist sequence similarity when clustering within HLA-allele-positive subsets. For co-occurrence clustering, repertoires with fewer than 30,000 or more than 120,000 public chains were excluded, along with several repertoires with anomalous nucleotide sharing. In TCRdb, the immuneACCESS table is reduced to in-frame sequences with V and J assigned. These tables do not hold every clone; where another copy was compared, an unresolved V gene accounts for under half, and the others remain unexplained. D and trimming were read from the DNA, whereas the V and J calls and clone size are those reported in that table. Recorded for this sample are roughly 80,000 clones; roughly 73% of them occurred a single time. The ten largest clones represent 15% to 20% of the sample.

V was cut back by 2 bases and J by 2 bases, leaving a gap of 16 bases between them. For CDR1 and CDR2, the germline V gene lists LGHNA and YSLEER. CDR3 length: 17 amino acids, cysteine to phenylalanine. The entry retains the CDR3 DNA only, 51 bases that are in frame from base 1. The cohort consisted of more than 650 healthy bone marrow donors. At the time of sampling, every cohort member was nominally healthy, though immune exposures that went unrecorded were likely present. The donor was CMV seropositive and belonged to the group of more than 250 seropositive cohort members. A peripheral blood sample was provided by each donor, and peripheral blood mononuclear cells were used for TCR beta sequencing. Genomic DNA extraction from the blood cell samples was performed with the Qiagen DNeasy Blood Extraction Kit.

This clonotype was obtained from a woman in her 40s in good health and CMV-seropositive. Sequenced sample: PBMCs. The chain couples TRBV4-3 to TRBJ2-1; TRBD2 is a weak D gene call, 5 bases matching. The CDR3 reads CASSQTAASSAYNEQFF. DNA sequence: TGCGCCAGCAGCCAAACCGCAGCTAGCAGCGCCTACAATGAGCAGTTCTTC.